The rows below give T cell receptor beta chains drawn from one sample of a study of T cells after yellow fever vaccination. TCRdb re-called the 5' RACE reads with MiXCR, one entry per CDR3 protein. The sample has hundreds of thousands of distinct CDR3 sequences, around an eighth seen once. Sequenced here: PBMCs, sampled on the day of the yellow fever booster vaccination. These receptors came from a man aged 25 to 45 who received the YFV17D yellow fever vaccine. CDR3s include the opening cysteine and the closing phenylalanine or tryptophan.

j_call v_call cdr3_aa
TRBJ1-4 TRBV25-1 CASSSTPTGNEKLFF
TRBJ1-4 TRBV5-5 CASSLGSSNEKLFF
TRBJ2-1 TRBV30 CAWSVRSSGTINEQFF
TRBJ1-5 TRBV6-2/TRBV6-3 CASRNTGLNQPQHF
TRBJ1-1 TRBV5-4 CASSLARDRANTEAFF
TRBJ2-6 TRBV20-1 CSARAGAGANVLTF
TRBJ1-5 TRBV20-1 CSATHSNQPQHF
TRBJ2-1 TRBV9 CASSALTGEQSF
TRBJ2-1 TRBV11-2 CASSYTGLAGGPSYNEQFF
TRBJ2-7 TRBV19 CASTPHPLAGVRLSYEQYF
TRBJ2-7 TRBV30 CAWSTSGQQYF
TRBJ2-2 TRBV24-1 CASEGRSNTGELFF
TRBJ2-3 TRBV9 CASTSSTISGDTQYF
TRBJ2-3 TRBV20-1 CSAYLTPDTQYF
TRBJ2-5 TRBV10-3 CAISGVSGSGETQYF
TRBJ1-6 TRBV20-1 CSARDPGINSPLHF
TRBJ2-5 TRBV6-2/TRBV6-3 CASTREQTQYF
TRBJ2-2 TRBV27 CASRVQGAAGELFF
TRBJ2-6 TRBV12-3/TRBV12-4 CASSRTDRNSGANVLTF
TRBJ2-3 TRBV29-1 CSSSLAGGPGGTDTQYF
TRBJ1-2 TRBV4-1 CASSLTGVLNGYTF
TRBJ2-1 TRBV5-1 CASSARTAYNEQFF